This TCR beta chain was captured in a study of T cells in Graves' hyperthyroidism and ophthalmopathy (dated by TCRdb to the late 2010s). With regard to the full study: Peripheral blood was sampled at the time of initial diagnosis, prior to any treatment. TCR V-J signatures able to tell the groups apart were searched for in a discovery cohort of approximately 95 patients, of whom roughly 42 had Graves' ophthalmopathy and 57 had stable Graves' hyperthyroidism. Prospective prediction of ophthalmopathy was tested in an independent validation cohort of approximately 18 hyperthyroidism patients and approximately 17 patients who later progressed to ophthalmopathy. For training and testing, the 100 patients in the discovery cohort were randomly divided in a 7:3 ratio. In more than five Graves' hyperthyroidism patients, the study also compared T-cell repertoires from thyroid tissue with T-cell repertoires from blood. After sampling, hyperthyroidism patients received methimazole starting at 30 mg daily, and ophthalmopathy patients received high-dose intravenous methylprednisolone. According to the paper, TCR Vbeta CDR3 sequencing was carried out on more than 120 peripheral blood samples, which came from 40 to 45 ophthalmopathy, fewer than 80 hyperthyroidism and about 17 progressor patients. Overall study outcomes, separate from this receptor: In validation, the model predicted progression to ophthalmopathy with 65% to 71% sensitivity and approximately 78% specificity, a median of approximately 6.7 months before onset. Most expanded thyroid clonotypes (frequency above 0.001) were also found in blood, which suggests that blood repertoires may mirror thyroid immune responses. Sample size was not statistically predetermined, and blinding of investigators to group allocation was not performed. A 13 V-J signature model separated ophthalmopathy from stable hyperthyroidism, with roughly 88% sensitivity and roughly 81% specificity in cross-validation and 80%/75% in testing.

The TCR beta CDR3 regions were amplified from the RNA transcripts. A first-round RT-PCR of the TCR CDR3 used the HTBI primer set with the Qiagen OneStep RT-PCR kit. Libraries were constructed in a second round of multiplex PCR, after which size selection and purification were performed. Sequencing of the libraries was done on an Illumina HiSeq2000 using paired-end 100 bp reads. In the source study's methods: SOAPnuke was used to process the raw data, with reads discarded if the reads contained adapters or uncalled bases, had a mean Phred below 15, or lacked an exact constant-primer or identifier match. High-quality paired reads were merged with COPE v1.2.5, and unique nucleotide sequences were defined as clonotypes. MiTCR v1.1 was used to align the clonotypes against IMGT TRBV, TRBD and TRBJ reference segments. Only V-J combinations with frequency above 0.0001, covering 99% to 99.2% of repertoires, were analysed. A TCS score was defined as the ratio between F50 (clonal expansion) and ExV (chaos), using BLOSUM62-based TCRdist between CDR3 peptides within each V-J. Welch's t-statistics and random forest reduced roughly 540 V-J features to about 13, which were used in a naive Bayes classifier (R e1071). TCRdb cleaned the public reads at Q25 with fastp, built clones with MiXCR and kept in-frame beta chains. Rows are combined by CDR3 protein, so each entry shows the most common genes and DNA. The V and J calls were not made by the authors but by TCRdb's processing. This sample holds some 560,000 distinct CDR3 sequences; 13% to 15% were observed only once. Of the sample, 14% is held by the ten largest clones.

The table lists this clonotype with many counts. The antigen this receptor binds is unknown. The sample holds no much larger clone one base away, and base qualities are not on file. Graves' hyperthyroidism was defined as stable when no progression to ophthalmopathy occurred over 18 months of follow-up. Hyperthyroidism patients were newly diagnosed, with disease duration under 2 months, and aged 18 to 65 years. Exclusion was applied to patients with uncontrolled infections, other autoimmune diseases, pregnancy or lactation. Clinical symptoms, serum thyroxine and TRAb, thyroid ultrasound, and orbital computed tomography formed the basis for the diagnoses. PBMCs were isolated from about 9 ml of fresh peripheral blood by Ficoll-Paque density gradient centrifugation. Total RNA was extracted using Trizol reagent, and RNA quality was assessed on an Agilent 2100 Bioanalyzer. The germline V gene yields MDHEN for CDR1 and SYDVKM for CDR2. The CDR3, from cysteine to phenylalanine, totals 14 residues. Just the 42-base CDR3 DNA is kept, in frame starting at base 1. V and J are truncated by 6 bases and 6 bases respectively, leaving an intervening sequence of 14 bases.

This TCR derives from a woman between 35 and 50 years old with Graves' hyperthyroidism. Source material: blood. The chain joins TRBV28 to TRBJ2-2; no confident D gene assignment can be made. CDR3 reads: CASSVLSSSGELFF. The DNA sequence reads TGTGCCAGCAGCGTACTTTCAAGTTCCGGGGAGCTGTTTTTT.